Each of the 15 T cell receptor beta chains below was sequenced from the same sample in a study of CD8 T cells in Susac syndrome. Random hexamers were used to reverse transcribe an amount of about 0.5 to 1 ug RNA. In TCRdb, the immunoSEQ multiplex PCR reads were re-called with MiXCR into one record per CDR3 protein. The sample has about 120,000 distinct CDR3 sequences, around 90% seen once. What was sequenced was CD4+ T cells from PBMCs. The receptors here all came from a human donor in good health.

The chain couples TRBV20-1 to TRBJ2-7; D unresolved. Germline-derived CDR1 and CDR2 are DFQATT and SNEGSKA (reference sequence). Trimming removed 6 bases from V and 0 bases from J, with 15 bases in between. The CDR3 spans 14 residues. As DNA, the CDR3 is TGCAGTGCCTCGAGGTCCCGAAGCTCCTACGAGCAGTACTTC. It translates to CSASRSRSSYEQYF.

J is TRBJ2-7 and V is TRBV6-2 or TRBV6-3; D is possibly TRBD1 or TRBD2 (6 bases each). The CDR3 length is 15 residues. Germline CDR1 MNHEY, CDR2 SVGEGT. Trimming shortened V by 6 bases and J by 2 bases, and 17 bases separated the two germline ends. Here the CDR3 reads CASSQTRGPTYEQYF. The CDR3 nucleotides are TGTGCCAGCAGCCAAACACGGGGGCCCACCTACGAGCAGTACTTC.

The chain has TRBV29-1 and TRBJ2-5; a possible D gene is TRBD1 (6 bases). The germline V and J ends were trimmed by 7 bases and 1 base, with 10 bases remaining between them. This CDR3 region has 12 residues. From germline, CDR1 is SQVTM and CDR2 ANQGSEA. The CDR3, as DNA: TGCAGCGGGGGACACCTCCAAGAGACCCAGTACTTC. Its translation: CSGGHLQETQYF.

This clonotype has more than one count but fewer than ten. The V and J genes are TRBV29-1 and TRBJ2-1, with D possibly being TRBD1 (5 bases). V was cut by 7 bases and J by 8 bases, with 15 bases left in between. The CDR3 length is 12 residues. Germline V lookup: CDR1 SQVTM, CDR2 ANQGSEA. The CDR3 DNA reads TGCAGCGGGAAGGGGCTTGGATATGAGCAGTTCTTC. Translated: CSGKGLGYEQFF.

The CDR3: CASSVGGSSGGSGDTQYF. CDR3 in DNA: TGTGCCAGCAGCGTAGGAGGAAGTAGCGGGGGTTCGGGAGATACGCAGTATTTT. The rearrangement joins TRBV9 to TRBJ2-3; 9 bases fit TRBD2. Unmatched junction bases numbered 13, after V lost 0 bases and J lost 5 bases. The CDR3 is 18 amino acids. Germline assignment: CDR1 SGDLS and CDR2 YYNGEE.

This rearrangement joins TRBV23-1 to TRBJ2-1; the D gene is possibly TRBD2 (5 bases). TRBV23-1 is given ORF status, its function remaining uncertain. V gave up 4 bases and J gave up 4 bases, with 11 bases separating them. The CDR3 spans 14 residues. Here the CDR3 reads CASSPTREYNEQFF. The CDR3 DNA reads TGCGCCAGCAGTCCTACTAGGGAGTACAATGAGCAGTTCTTC.

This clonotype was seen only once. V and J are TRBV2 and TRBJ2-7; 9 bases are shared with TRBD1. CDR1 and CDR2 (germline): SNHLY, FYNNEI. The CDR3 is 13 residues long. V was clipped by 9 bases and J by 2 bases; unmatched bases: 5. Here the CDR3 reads CASEDRGTYEQYF. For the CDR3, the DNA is TGTGCCAGTGAGGACAGGGGAACCTACGAGCAGTACTTC.

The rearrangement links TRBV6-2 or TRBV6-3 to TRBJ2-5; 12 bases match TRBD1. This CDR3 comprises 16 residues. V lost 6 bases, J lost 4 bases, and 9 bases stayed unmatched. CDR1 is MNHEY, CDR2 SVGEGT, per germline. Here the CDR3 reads CASRRPGQGAVETQYF. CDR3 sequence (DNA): TGTGCCAGCAGAAGACCGGGACAGGGGGCCGTAGAGACCCAGTACTTC.

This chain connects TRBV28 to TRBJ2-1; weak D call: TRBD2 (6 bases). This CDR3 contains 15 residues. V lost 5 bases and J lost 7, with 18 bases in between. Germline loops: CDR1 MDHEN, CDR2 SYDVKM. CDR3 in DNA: TGTGCCAGCAGTATCGGATCGTTGGGACTGAATGAGCAGTTCTTC. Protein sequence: CASSIGSLGLNEQFF.

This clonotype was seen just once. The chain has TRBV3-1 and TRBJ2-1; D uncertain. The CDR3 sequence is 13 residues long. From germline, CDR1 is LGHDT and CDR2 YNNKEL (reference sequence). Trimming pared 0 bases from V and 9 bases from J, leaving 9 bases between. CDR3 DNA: TGTGCCAGCAGCCAAGATCTCAAGAGTGAGCAGTTCTTC. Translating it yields CASSQDLKSEQFF.

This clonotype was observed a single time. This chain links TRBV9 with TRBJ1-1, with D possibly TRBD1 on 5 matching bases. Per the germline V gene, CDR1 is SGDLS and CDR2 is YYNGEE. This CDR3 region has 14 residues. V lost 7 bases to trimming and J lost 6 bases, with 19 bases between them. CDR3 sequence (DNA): TGTGCCAGCGGGGACGGACAATCGGGCGCTGAAGCTTTCTTT. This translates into CASGDGQSGAEAFF.

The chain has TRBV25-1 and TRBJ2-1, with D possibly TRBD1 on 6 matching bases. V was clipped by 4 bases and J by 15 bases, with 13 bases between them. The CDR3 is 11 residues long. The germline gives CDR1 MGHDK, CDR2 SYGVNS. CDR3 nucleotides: TGTGCCAGCAGTGGGGGGCAGGGGATGTTCTTC. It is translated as CASSGGQGMFF.

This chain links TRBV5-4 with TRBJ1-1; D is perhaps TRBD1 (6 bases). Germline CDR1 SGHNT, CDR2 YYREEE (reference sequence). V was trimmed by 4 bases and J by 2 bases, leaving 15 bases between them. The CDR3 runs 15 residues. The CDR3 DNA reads TGTGCCAGCAGCGTGCCGACAGGCCTTAACACTGAAGCTTTCTTT. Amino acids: CASSVPTGLNTEAFF.

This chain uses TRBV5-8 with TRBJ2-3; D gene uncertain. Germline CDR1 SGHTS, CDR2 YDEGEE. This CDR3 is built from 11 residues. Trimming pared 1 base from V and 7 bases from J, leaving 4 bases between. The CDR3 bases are TGTGCCAGCAGCTTGAAATATACGCAGTATTTT. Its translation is CASSLKYTQYF.

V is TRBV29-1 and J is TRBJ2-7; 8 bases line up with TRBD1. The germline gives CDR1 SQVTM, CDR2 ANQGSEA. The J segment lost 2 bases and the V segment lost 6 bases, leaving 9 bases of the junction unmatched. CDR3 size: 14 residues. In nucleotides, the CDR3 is TGCAGCGTGGGTGGACAGGGCCTAACCTACGAGCAGTACTTC. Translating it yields CSVGGQGLTYEQYF.